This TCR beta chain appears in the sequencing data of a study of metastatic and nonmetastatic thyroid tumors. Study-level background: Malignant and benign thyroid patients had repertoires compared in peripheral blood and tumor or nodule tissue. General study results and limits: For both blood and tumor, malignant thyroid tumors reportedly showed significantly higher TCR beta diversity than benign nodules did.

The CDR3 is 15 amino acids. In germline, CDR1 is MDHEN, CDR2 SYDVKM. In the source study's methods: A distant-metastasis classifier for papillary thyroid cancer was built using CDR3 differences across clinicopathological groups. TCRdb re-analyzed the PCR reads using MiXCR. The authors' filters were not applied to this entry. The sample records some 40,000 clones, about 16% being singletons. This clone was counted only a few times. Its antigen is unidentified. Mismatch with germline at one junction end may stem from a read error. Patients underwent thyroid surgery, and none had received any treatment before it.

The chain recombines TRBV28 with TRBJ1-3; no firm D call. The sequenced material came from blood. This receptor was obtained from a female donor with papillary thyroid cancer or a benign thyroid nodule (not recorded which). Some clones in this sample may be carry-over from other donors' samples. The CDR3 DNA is TGTGCCAGCACCCTGTGGGGAGAGGAGGGAAACACAATATATTTT. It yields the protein CASTLWGEEGNTIYF.